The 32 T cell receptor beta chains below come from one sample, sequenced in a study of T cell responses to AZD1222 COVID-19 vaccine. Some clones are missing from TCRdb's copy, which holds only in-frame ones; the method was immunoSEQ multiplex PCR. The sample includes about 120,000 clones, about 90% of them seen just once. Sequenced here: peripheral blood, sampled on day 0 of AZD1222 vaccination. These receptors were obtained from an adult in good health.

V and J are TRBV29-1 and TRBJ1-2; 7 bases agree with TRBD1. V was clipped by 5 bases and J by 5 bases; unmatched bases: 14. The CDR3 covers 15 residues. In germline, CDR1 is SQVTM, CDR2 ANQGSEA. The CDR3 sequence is CSVPRTGTETYGYTF. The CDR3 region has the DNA TGCAGCGTTCCGCGCACCGGGACAGAGACTTATGGCTACACCTTC.

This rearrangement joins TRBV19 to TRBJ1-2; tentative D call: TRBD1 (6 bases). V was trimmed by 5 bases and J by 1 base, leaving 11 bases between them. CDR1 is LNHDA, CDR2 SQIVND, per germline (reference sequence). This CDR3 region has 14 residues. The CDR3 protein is CASSYTGINYGYTF. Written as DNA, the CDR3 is TGTGCCAGTAGTTACACAGGGATTAACTATGGCTACACCTTC.

CDR3 loop: CASSLEGYSNQPQHF. CDR3 nucleotides: TGTGCCAGCAGTTTAGAGGGATATAGCAATCAGCCCCAGCATTTT. J is TRBJ1-5 and V is TRBV9; D is ambiguous. V was shortened by 5 bases and J by 0 bases, with 12 bases between the two germline ends. The CDR3 totals 15 residues. Per germline, CDR1 SGDLS and CDR2 YYNGEE.

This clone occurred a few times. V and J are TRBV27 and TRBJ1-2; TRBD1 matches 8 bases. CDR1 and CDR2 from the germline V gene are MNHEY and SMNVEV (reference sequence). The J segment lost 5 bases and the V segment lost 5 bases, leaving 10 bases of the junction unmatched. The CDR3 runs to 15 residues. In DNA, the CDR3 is TGTGCCAGCAGTACAACCGGGACAGGAGGATATGGCTACACCTTC. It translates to CASSTTGTGGYGYTF.

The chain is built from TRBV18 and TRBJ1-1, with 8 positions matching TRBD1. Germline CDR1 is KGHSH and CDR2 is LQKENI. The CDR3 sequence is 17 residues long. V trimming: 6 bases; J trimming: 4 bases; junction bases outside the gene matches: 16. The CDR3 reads CASSTNIFRGPGTEAFF. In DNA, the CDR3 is TGTGCCAGCTCCACGAATATCTTCAGGGGGCCTGGCACTGAAGCTTTCTTT.

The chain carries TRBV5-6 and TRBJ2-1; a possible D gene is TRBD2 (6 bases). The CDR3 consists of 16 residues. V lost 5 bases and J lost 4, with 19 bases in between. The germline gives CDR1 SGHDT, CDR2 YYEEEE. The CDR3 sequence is CASRPSTGEGYNEQFF. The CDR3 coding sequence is TGTGCCAGCAGACCCTCCACGGGAGAGGGGTACAATGAGCAGTTCTTC.

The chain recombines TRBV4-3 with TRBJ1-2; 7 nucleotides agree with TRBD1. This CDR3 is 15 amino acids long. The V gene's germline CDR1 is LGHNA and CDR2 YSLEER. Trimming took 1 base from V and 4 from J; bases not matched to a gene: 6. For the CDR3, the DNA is TGCGCCAGCAGCCAAGTCAGGGGGGCCCTCTATGGCTACACCTTC. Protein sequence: CASSQVRGALYGYTF.

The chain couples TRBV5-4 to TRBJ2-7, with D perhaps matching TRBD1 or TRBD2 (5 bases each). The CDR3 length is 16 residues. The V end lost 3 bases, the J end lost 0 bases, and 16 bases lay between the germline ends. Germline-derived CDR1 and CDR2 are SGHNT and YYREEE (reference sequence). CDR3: CASSSDPGRHSYEQYF. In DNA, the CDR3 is TGTGCCAGCAGCTCGGACCCGGGGCGCCACTCCTACGAGCAGTACTTC.

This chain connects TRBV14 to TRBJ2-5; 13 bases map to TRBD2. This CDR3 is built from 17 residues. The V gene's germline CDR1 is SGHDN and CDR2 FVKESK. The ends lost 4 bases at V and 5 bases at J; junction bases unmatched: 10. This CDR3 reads CASSPPRLAGGWETQYF. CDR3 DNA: TGTGCCAGCAGCCCCCCCCGACTAGCGGGGGGTTGGGAGACCCAGTACTTC.

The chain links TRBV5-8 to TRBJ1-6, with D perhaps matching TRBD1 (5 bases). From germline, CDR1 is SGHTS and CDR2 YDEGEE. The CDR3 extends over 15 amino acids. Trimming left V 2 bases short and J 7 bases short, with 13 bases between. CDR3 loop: CASSFQGSENSPLHF. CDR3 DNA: TGTGCCAGCAGCTTCCAGGGTTCGGAGAATTCACCCCTCCACTTT.

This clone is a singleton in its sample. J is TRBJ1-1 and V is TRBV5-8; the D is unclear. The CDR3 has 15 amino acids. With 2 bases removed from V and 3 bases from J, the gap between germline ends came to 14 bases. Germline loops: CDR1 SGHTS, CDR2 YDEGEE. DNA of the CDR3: TGTGCCAGCAGCTTTACACCCGGCGGGTACACTGAAGCTTTCTTT. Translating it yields CASSFTPGGYTEAFF.

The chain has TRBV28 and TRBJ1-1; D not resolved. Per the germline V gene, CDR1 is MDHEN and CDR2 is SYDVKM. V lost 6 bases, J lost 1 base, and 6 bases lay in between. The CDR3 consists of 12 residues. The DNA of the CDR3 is TGTGCCAGCAGCGGAGAGAACACTGAAGCTTTCTTT. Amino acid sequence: CASSGENTEAFF.

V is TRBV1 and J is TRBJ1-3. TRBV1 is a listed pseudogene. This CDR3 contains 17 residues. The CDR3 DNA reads TGCACCAGCAGCCAAGACGGGGTGAGTGGATCTGGAAACACCATATATTTT. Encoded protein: CTSSQDGVSGSGNTIYF.

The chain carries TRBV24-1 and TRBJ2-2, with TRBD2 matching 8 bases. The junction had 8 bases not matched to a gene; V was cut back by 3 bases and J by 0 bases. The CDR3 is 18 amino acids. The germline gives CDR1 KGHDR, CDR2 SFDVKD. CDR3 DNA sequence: TGTGCCACCAGTGATCGGCTCGGGAGGGGACCGAACACCGGGGAGCTGTTTTTT. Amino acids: CATSDRLGRGPNTGELFF.

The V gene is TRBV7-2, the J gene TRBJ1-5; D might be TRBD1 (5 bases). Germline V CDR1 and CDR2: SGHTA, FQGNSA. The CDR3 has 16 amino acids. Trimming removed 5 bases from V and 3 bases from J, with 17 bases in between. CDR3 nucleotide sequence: TGTGCCAGCAGCCCCCGGTTGCAGGGCCTCAATCAGCCCCAGCATTTT. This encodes CASSPRLQGLNQPQHF.

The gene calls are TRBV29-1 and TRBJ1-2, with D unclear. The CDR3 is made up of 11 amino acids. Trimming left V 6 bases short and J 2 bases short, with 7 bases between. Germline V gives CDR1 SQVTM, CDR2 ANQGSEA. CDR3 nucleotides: TGCAGCGTGGAGGAGAACTATGGCTACACCTTC. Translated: CSVEENYGYTF.

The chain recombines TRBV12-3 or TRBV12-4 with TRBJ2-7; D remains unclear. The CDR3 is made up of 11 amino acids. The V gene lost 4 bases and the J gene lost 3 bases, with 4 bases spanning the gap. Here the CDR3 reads CASSSYYEQYF. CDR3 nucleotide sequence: TGTGCCAGCAGTTCCTACTACGAGCAGTACTTC.

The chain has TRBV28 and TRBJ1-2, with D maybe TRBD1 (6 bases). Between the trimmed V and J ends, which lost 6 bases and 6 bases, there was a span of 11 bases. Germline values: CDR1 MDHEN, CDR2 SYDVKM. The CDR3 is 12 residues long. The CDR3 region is CASRSTGDGYTF. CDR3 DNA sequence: TGTGCCAGCAGGTCGACAGGTGATGGCTACACCTTC.

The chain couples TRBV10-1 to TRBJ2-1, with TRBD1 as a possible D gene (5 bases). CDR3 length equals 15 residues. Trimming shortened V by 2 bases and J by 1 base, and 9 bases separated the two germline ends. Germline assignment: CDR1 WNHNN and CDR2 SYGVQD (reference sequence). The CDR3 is CASSEGAASYNEQFF. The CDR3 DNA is TGCGCCAGCAGTGAGGGGGCCGCTTCCTACAATGAGCAGTTCTTC.

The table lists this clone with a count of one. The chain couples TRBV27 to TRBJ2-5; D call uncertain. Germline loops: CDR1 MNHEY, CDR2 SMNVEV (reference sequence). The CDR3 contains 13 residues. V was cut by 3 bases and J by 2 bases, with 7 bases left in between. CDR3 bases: TGTGCCAGCAGTTTTCTTGATCAAGAGACCCAGTACTTC. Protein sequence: CASSFLDQETQYF.

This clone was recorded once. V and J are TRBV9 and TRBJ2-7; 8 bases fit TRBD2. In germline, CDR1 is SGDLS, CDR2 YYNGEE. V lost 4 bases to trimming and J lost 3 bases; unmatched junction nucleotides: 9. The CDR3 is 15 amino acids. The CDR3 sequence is CASSRGGSGVYEQYF. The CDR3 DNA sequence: TGTGCCAGCAGCCGGGGAGGTAGCGGGGTCTACGAGCAGTACTTC.

The CDR3 DNA follows: TGTGCCAGCAGCGAGGGGACAGGGATGGGCTACACCTTC. Translating gives CASSEGTGMGYTF. The V and J genes are TRBV7-9 and TRBJ1-2; 9 nucleotides line up with TRBD1. Trimming removed 5 bases from V and 8 bases from J; junction bases left unmatched: 6. In germline, CDR1 is SEHNR, CDR2 FQNEAQ (reference sequence). There are 13 residues in the CDR3.

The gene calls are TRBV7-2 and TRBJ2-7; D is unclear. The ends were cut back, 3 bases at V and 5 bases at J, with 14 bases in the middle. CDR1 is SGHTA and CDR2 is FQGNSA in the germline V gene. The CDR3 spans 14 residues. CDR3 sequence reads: CASSLAAQRDEQYF. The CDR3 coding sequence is TGTGCCAGCAGCTTGGCTGCCCAGCGCGACGAGCAGTACTTC.

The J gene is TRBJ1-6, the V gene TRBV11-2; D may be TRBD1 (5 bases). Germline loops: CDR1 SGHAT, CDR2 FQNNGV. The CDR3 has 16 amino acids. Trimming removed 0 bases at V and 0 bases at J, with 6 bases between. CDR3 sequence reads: CASSLEDTSYNSPLHF. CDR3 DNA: TGTGCCAGCAGCTTAGAGGACACCTCCTATAATTCACCCCTCCACTTT.

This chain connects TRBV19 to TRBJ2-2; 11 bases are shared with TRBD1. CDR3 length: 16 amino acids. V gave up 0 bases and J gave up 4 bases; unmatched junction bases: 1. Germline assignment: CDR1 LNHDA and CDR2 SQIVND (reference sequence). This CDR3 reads CASSIDGTGGTGELFF. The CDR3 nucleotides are TGTGCCAGTAGTATAGATGGGACAGGGGGCACCGGGGAGCTGTTTTTT.

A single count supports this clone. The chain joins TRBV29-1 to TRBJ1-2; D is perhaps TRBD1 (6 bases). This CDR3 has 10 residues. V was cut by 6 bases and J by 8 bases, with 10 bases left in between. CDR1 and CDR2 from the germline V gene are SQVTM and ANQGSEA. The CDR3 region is CSVGDRGYTF. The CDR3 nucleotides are TGCAGCGTCGGAGACAGGGGCTACACCTTC.

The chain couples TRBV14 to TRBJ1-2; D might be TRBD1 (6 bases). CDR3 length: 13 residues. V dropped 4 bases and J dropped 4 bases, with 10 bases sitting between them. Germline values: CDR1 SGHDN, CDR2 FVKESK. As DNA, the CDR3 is TGTGCCAGCAGCCTCAGGGGTGGCTATGGCTACACCTTC. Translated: CASSLRGGYGYTF.

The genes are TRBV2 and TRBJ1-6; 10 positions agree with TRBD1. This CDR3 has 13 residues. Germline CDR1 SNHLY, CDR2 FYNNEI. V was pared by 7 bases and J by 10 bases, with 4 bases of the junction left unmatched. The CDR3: CASNRDRGSPLHF. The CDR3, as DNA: TGTGCCAGCAACCGGGACAGGGGATCACCCCTCCACTTT.

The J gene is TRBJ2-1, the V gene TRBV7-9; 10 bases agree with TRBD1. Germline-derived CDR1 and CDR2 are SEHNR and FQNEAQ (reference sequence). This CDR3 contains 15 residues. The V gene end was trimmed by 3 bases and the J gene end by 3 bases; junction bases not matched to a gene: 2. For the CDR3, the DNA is TGTGCCAGCAGCTTGGGGACAGGGGACTACAATGAGCAGTTCTTC. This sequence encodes CASSLGTGDYNEQFF.

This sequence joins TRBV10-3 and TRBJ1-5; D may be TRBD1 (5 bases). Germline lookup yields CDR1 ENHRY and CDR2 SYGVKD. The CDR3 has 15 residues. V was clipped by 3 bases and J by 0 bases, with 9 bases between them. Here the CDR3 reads CAISERQPSNQPQHF. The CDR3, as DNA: TGTGCCATCAGTGAAAGACAGCCTAGCAATCAGCCCCAGCATTTT.

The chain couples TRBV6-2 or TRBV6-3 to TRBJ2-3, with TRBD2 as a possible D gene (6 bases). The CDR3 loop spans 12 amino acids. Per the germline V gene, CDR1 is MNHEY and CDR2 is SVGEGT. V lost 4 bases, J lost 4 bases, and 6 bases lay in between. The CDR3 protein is CASSSGADTQYF. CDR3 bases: TGTGCCAGCAGTTCGGGGGCAGATACGCAGTATTTT.

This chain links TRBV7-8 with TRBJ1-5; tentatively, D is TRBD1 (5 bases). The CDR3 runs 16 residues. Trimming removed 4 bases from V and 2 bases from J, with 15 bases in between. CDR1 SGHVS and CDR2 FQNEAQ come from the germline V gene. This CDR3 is CASSSTGEVGNQPQHF. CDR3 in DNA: TGTGCCAGCAGCTCAACGGGGGAGGTTGGCAATCAGCCCCAGCATTTT.